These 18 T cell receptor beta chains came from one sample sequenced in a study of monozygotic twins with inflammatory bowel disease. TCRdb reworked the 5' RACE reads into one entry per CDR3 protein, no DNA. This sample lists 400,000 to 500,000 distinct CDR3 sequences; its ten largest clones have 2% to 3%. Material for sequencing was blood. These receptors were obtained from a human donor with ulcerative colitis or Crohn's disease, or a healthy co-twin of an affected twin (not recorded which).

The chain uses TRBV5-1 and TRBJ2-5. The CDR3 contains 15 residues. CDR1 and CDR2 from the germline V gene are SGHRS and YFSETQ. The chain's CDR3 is CASSLADRWQETQYF.

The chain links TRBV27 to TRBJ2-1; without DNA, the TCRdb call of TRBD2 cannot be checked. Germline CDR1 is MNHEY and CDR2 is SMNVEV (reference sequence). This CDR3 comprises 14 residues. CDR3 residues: CASSFGTSGYEQFF.

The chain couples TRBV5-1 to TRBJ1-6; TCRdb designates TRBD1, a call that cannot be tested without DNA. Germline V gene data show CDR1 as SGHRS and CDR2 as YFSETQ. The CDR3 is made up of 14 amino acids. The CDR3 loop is CASSLGQGSSPLHF.

The CDR3 protein is CSAGPSGRGDTQYF. The rearrangement uses TRBV20-1 and TRBJ2-3; TCRdb's D call, TRBD1, is unchecked because there is no DNA. The CDR3 consists of 14 residues. Germline assignment: CDR1 DFQATT and CDR2 SNEGSKA (reference sequence).

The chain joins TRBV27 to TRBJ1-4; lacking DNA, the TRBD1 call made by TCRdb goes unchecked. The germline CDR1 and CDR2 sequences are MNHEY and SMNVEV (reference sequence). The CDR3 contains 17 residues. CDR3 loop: CASSFNSFPGANEKLFF.

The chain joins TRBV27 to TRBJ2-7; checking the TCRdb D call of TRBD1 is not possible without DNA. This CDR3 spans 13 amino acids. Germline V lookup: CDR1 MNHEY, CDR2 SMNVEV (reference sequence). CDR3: CASSLRDSYEQYF.

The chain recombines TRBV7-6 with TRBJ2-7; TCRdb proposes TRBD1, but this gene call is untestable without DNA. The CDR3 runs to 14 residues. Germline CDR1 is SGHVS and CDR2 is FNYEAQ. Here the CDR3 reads CASSFGTFSYEQYF.

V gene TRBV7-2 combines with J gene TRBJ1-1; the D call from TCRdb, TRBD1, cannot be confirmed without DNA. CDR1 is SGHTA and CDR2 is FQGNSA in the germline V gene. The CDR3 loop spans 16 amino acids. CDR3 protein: CASTLGQGRGNTEAFF. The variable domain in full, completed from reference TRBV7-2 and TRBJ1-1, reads GAGVSQSPSNKVTEKGKDVELRCDPISGHTALYWYRQSLGQGLEFLIYFQGNSAPDKSGLPSDRFSAERTGGSVSTLTIQRTQQEDSAVYLCASTLGQGRGNTEAFFGQGTRLTVV.

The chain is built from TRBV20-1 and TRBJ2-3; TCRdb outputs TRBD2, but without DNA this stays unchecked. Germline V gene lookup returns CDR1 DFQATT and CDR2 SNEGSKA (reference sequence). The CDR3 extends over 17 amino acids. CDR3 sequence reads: CSASQLAGGTSTDTQYF.

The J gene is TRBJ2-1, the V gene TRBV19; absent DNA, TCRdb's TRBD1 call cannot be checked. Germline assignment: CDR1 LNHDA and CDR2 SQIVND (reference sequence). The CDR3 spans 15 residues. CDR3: CASSIAGRGHEEQFF.

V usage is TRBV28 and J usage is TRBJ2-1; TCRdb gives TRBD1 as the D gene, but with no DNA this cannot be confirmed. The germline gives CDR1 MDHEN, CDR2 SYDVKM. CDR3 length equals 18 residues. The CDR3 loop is CASSLTMGQGASYNEQFF.

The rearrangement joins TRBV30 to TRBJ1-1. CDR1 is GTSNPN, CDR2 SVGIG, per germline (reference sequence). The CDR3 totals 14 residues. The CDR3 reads CAWKPRSMNTEAFF.

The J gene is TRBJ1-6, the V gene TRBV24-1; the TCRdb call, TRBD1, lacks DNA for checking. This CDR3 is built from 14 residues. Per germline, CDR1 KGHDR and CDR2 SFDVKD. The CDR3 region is CATSARGRESPLHF.

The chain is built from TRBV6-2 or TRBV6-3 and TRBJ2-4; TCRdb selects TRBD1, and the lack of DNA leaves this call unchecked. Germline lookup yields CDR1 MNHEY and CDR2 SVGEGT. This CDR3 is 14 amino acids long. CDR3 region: CASNPLGLKNIQYF.

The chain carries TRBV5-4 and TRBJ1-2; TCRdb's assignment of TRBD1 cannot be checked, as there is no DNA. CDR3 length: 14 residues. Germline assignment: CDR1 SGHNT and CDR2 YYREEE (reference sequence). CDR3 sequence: CATQTRGMVYGYTF.

CDR3 region: CASSLAGGGGYEQYF. The chain joins TRBV5-1 to TRBJ2-7; without DNA, the TCRdb call of TRBD1 cannot be checked. The CDR3 is 15 amino acids. Germline loops: CDR1 SGHRS, CDR2 YFSETQ.

The CDR3 region is CASSSGPSTDTQYF. The chain combines TRBV5-4 with TRBJ2-3. This CDR3 spans 14 amino acids. Germline CDR1 SGHNT, CDR2 YYREEE (reference sequence).

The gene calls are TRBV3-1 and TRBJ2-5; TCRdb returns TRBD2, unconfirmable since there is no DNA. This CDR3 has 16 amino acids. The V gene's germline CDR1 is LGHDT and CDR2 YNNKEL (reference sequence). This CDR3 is CASSQPIGGGGETQYF.